Below, 15 T cell receptor beta chains from the same sample are listed, as sequenced in a study of beta chain features in type 1 diabetes. cDNA synthesis used the whole RNA isolate, giving expressed TCRB sequences. Profiling relied on immunoSEQ multiplex PCR, and the TCRdb table lists in-frame clones only, not all of them. The sample contains 900,000 or so clones, 17% of which appear only once. Sequenced material: naive CD4+ T cells from blood. These receptors were taken from a woman between 18 and 29 years old in good health.

This clone has more than one count but fewer than ten. The chain carries TRBV19 and TRBJ2-5; D is perhaps TRBD1 (6 bases). Per germline, CDR1 LNHDA and CDR2 SQIVND (reference sequence). The CDR3 runs to 14 residues. Trimming cost V 8 bases and J 5 bases, with 18 bases left between them. The CDR3 loop is CASRQAASGETQYF. The CDR3 DNA reads TGTGCCAGTCGACAGGCGGCCTCGGGGGAGACCCAGTACTTC. The full variable domain, its missing parts supplied by reference TRBV19 and TRBJ2-5, is DGGITQSPKYLFRKEGQNVTLSCEQNLNHDAMYWYRQDPGQGLRLIYYSQIVNDFQKGDIAEGYSVSREKKESFPLTVTSAQKNPTAFYLCASRQAASGETQYFGPGTRLLVL.

This clone was detected only a few times. This chain connects TRBV7-2 to TRBJ1-1; TRBD1 is a possible D gene (6 bases). CDR1 SGHTA and CDR2 FQGNSA come from the germline V gene. The CDR3 spans 16 residues. The V gene lost 5 bases and the J gene lost 3 bases, with 19 bases spanning the gap. DNA for the CDR3: TGTGCCAGCAGCCAGAACCCCGGACAGAAGTACACTGAAGCTTTCTTT. Protein product: CASSQNPGQKYTEAFF.

There are a few counts of this clone. The chain links TRBV2 to TRBJ2-5; 7 positions agree with TRBD1. The CDR3 covers 14 residues. Germline CDR1 reads SNHLY; CDR2 reads FYNNEI. Unmatched junction bases numbered 4, after V lost 4 bases and J lost 2 bases. The CDR3 nucleotides read TGTGCCAGCAGTGCGCTGGGACAGCAAGAGACCCAGTACTTC. Its translation is CASSALGQQETQYF.

This clone has just a few counts. The V call is TRBV11-2, the J call TRBJ1-1; the D is unclear. The CDR3 is 13 amino acids. V lost 3 bases and J 4 bases, leaving 9 bases between the germline ends. Germline V gives CDR1 SGHAT, CDR2 FQNNGV. The CDR3 coding sequence is TGTGCCAGCAGCTTTTCCGAGGGCACTGAAGCTTTCTTT. It encodes CASSFSEGTEAFF.

The chain employs TRBV6-6 and TRBJ2-7; D tentatively reads TRBD1 or TRBD2 (5 bases each). CDR3 length equals 14 residues. The V end lost 6 bases, the J end lost 3 bases, and 15 bases lay between the germline ends. Germline loops: CDR1 MNHNY, CDR2 SVGAGI (reference sequence). The CDR3 loop is CASSYHRDDYEQYF. As DNA, the CDR3 is TGTGCCAGCAGCTACCACCGGGACGACTACGAGCAGTACTTC.

This chain joins TRBV7-2 and TRBJ2-1; D unclear. The germline V gene has CDR1 SGHTA and CDR2 FQGNSA. V shed 5 bases and J shed 9 bases, with 20 bases lying between them. The CDR3 is 15 amino acids. CDR3 sequence (DNA): TGTGCCAGCAGCGCGGACGGGTATTGGTCAAGTGAGCAGTTCTTC. Translated, it gives CASSADGYWSSEQFF.

The V call is TRBV4-3, the J call TRBJ2-7; 7 nucleotides align to TRBD2. The J segment lost 0 bases and the V segment lost 3 bases, leaving 11 bases of the junction unmatched. The CDR3 extends over 17 amino acids. Germline V gene sequence: CDR1 LGHNA, CDR2 YSLEER. CDR3 in amino acids: CASSHPTGGSISYEQYF. The CDR3, as DNA: TGCGCCAGCAGCCACCCCACGGGCGGGAGTATCTCCTACGAGCAGTACTTC.

This chain connects TRBV5-4 to TRBJ1-1; D is ambiguous. CDR1 is SGHNT, CDR2 YYREEE, per germline (reference sequence). The CDR3 extends over 13 amino acids. V was pared by 4 bases and J by 8 bases, with 15 bases between. CDR3: CASSPRGPAEAFF. The CDR3 DNA reads TGTGCCAGCAGCCCTCGTGGGCCCGCCGAAGCTTTCTTT.

This clone was counted between two and nine times. This chain joins TRBV4-1 and TRBJ2-3; maybe TRBD1 (5 bases). Trimming removed 1 base at V and 3 bases at J, with 8 bases between. Germline CDR1 and CDR2: MGHRA and YSYEKL. The CDR3 covers 14 residues. CDR3 sequence reads: CASSQGRDTDTQYF. CDR3 nucleotide sequence: TGCGCCAGCAGCCAAGGCAGGGATACAGATACGCAGTATTTT.

V usage is TRBV15 and J usage is TRBJ2-1, with 7 bases matching TRBD1. Germline CDR1 is LNHNV and CDR2 is YYDKDF (reference sequence). Germline trimming cut 3 bases from V and 10 bases from J; bases unmatched to any gene: 6. This CDR3 region has 13 residues. CDR3 in DNA: TGTGCCACCAGCAGCCGACAGGGCCAGGAGCAGTTCTTC. This sequence encodes CATSSRQGQEQFF. The entire variable domain, with the rest obtained from reference TRBV15 and TRBJ2-1, is as follows: DAMVIQNPRYQVTQFGKPVTLSCSQTLNHNVMYWYQQKSSQAPKLLFHYYDKDFNNEADTPDNFQSRRPNTSFCFLDIRSPGLGDTAMYLCATSSRQGQEQFFGPGTRLTVL.

The V call is TRBV4-2, the J call TRBJ2-7, with 11 positions matching TRBD2. CDR3 size: 16 residues. CDR1 LGHNA and CDR2 YNFKEQ come from the germline V gene. The V gene end was trimmed by 1 base and the J gene end by 5 bases; junction bases not matched to a gene: 7. The CDR3 DNA sequence: TGTGCCAGCAGCCAAGGACCTATAGCGGGAGGGGACGAGCAGTACTTC. Protein sequence: CASSQGPIAGGDEQYF.

This clone was counted a few times. The same CDR3 can be traced to other DNA sequences in this sample. The chain joins TRBV6-5 to TRBJ2-3; D not certain. Deletions cut 0 bases from V and 6 bases from J, with 4 bases between. Germline V gene sequence: CDR1 MNHEY, CDR2 SVGAGI. The CDR3 spans 12 residues. The CDR3 here is CASSYSRDTQYF. Written as DNA, the CDR3 is TGTGCCAGCAGTTACTCGCGGGATACGCAGTATTTT.

Regarding this clone: The sample carries other DNA sequences with the same CDR3. The J gene is TRBJ2-7, the V gene TRBV10-3, with D unresolved. The CDR3 length is 11 residues. Germline V gene lookup returns CDR1 ENHRY and CDR2 SYGVKD. With 0 bases removed from V and 5 bases from J, the gap between germline ends came to 2 bases. This CDR3 reads CAISESHEQYF. As DNA, the CDR3 is TGTGCCATCAGTGAGTCCCACGAGCAGTACTTC.

The chain joins TRBV9 to TRBJ2-1; 8 nucleotides line up with TRBD2. Germline CDR1 and CDR2: SGDLS and YYNGEE. CDR3 length equals 16 residues. V dropped 2 bases and J dropped 3; count of bases not matched to a gene: 7. CDR3 coding DNA: TGTGCCAGCAGCGTTCGGACAGCGGGGGTCTACAATGAGCAGTTCTTC. It translates to CASSVRTAGVYNEQFF.

This clone came up a few times. This rearrangement joins TRBV10-3 to TRBJ2-4; 10 bases map to TRBD1. This CDR3 is 15 amino acids long. The V gene end was trimmed by 3 bases and the J gene end by 9 bases; junction bases not matched to a gene: 8. CDR1 ENHRY and CDR2 SYGVKD come from the germline V gene. The CDR3 DNA is TGTGCCATCAGTGATTGGACAGGGGGACAGGGCATTCAGTACTTC. Protein sequence: CAISDWTGGQGIQYF.